This paragraph covers one T cell receptor beta chain sequence. Its antigen is not yet known. Base-call qualities are not available, and no considerably larger clone is one nucleotide away. The record originates from a study of CD8 T cells in Susac syndrome (dated by TCRdb to the late 2010s). A note on the overall study: The study used repertoire sequencing to test whether antigen drove CD8+ T cell activation and differentiation in Susac syndrome.

RNA was extracted using the RNeasy kit, and about 0.45 to 1 microgram was reverse transcribed with random hexamers. The immunoSEQ multiplex PCR assay, which covers 54 Vbeta and 13 Jbeta segments, was used to amplify TCR beta CDR3 regions. PCR amplification bias was corrected by using a synthetic template baseline for primer optimization and computational correction. In the original analysis: Reads were annotated to V, D and J genes per IMGT and analyzed with immunoSEQ Analyzer, keeping only productive sequences. To calculate clonality, Shannon entropy was normalized by log2 of the number of productive unique sequences and then subtracted from one. For each patient and control, public and private clones were evaluated among the 100 most prevalent clones. Clones were defined as Susac-specific when absent from the healthy and MS cohorts, from some 1,100 published viral clones and from other ImmuneACCESS disease sequences. TCRdb trimmed public reads at Q25 via fastp, called clones via MiXCR and kept in-frame beta chains. Rows are combined by CDR3 protein, so each entry shows the most common genes and DNA. TCRdb, not the authors, supplied the V and J calls. The sample table shows about 250,000 distinct CDR3 sequences, and about 94% are seen once. Around 0.07% of the sample is taken by the ten largest.

Peripheral blood CD8+ and CD4+ T cells from healthy donors, Susac syndrome patients and multiple sclerosis patients were profiled using high-throughput TCR beta sequencing. Multiple sclerosis controls were treatment-naive patients with stable or active relapsing-remitting disease fulfilling revised McDonald criteria. Bulk CD8+ and CD4+ T cells were purified by magnetic negative isolation, whereas CD8+ TEMRA cells were enriched by FACS. Blood was drawn into EDTA tubes, processed within 24 hours, and PBMCs were isolated by density gradient centrifugation. PBMCs intended for TCR sequencing were cryopreserved in liquid nitrogen and thawed later in a water bath at 37 degrees C. The sorted or isolated CD4+, CD8+ and CD8+ TEMRA cells had a purity of 90% or higher. General conclusions and limits of the study: The number of individuals in the TCR sequencing and HLA analysis was recognized as being relatively small.

Taken from the germline V gene (reference sequence), the CDR1 and CDR2 loops are LNHDA and SQIVND. V sheds 7 bases and J sheds 3 bases, leaving 16 bases between their ends. Spanning cysteine to phenylalanine, the CDR3 consists of 16 amino acids. Just CDR3 DNA is preserved here, 48 bases in frame from base 1. This TCR derives from a human donor with multiple sclerosis. Sequenced: CD4+ T cells from PBMCs. The sequence is built from TRBV19 and TRBJ2-6; the D gene is perhaps TRBD2, on 6 matching bases. The CDR3 region reads CASTLWRGSGANVLTF. The DNA reads TGTGCCAGTACCCTGTGGAGGGGAAGTGGGGCCAACGTCCTGACTTTC.